A single sample gave rise to the 17 T cell receptor beta chains below, sequenced in a study of regulatory T cells in long-lasting Graves disease (dated by TCRdb to about 2021). In light of the paper, this sample's time point label describes: persistent/refractory GD, antithyroid drugs over 5 years with positive TRAb. RNA was extracted from PBMCs in TRIzol for both TCR sequencing and RNA sequencing. Libraries were prepared through multiplex PCR. The data were produced on an Illumina HiSeq 4000. CDR3 regions were amplified by Arm-PCR with iRepertoire HTBI primers to construct TCR beta libraries. Using fastp trimming at Q25 and MiXCR clonotype assembly, TCRdb reanalyzed the public sequencing data and kept in-frame beta chains. Each entry is one CDR3 protein sequence, shown with its most common DNA and genes. In this sample the table shows 310,000 or so distinct CDR3 sequences, under 25% of which occur a single time. The top ten hold more than 55% of the sample.

The sequences come from peripheral blood mononuclear cells (PBMCs), collected when the disease was refractory, from a patient treated with antithyroid drugs. These TCRs come from a female donor with Graves disease.

This CDR3 reads CASSYSSPPLAGSYEQYF. The CDR3 DNA is TGTGCCAGCAGTTACTCCTCCCCGCCCCTAGCGGGAAGCTACGAGCAGTACTTC. The chain links TRBV6-5 to TRBJ2-7, with 9 positions matching TRBD2. Germline CDR1 MNHEY, CDR2 SVGAGI. Trimming at V came to 0 bases and at J to 3 bases, leaving 12 bases not matched to a gene. The CDR3 extends over 18 amino acids.

The chain employs TRBV19 and TRBJ2-5; the match to TRBD1 covers 8 bases. The V gene's germline CDR1 is LNHDA and CDR2 SQIVND (reference sequence). CDR3 length equals 14 residues. V dropped 5 bases and J dropped 4; count of bases not matched to a gene: 6. CDR3: CASSDRGGRETQYF. In DNA form, the CDR3 reads TGTGCCAGTAGTGACAGGGGAGGTCGAGAGACCCAGTACTTC.

This clonotype has only a few counts. This sequence joins TRBV18 and TRBJ2-7, with TRBD1 matching over 7 bases. V gave up 5 bases and J gave up 3 bases; unmatched junction bases: 7. The CDR3 is 14 residues long. CDR1 is KGHSH and CDR2 is LQKENI in the germline V gene. The chain's CDR3 is CASSVEGQFYEQYF. CDR3 in DNA: TGTGCCAGCTCAGTCGAGGGACAGTTCTACGAGCAGTACTTC.

This clonotype was seen at least ten times. The V gene is TRBV27, the J gene TRBJ2-7, with 8 positions matching TRBD1. CDR3 length: 16 residues. Germline V lookup: CDR1 MNHEY, CDR2 SMNVEV (reference sequence). Losses at the gene ends were 8 bases for V and 1 base for J; bases not matched to a gene: 13. DNA of the CDR3: TGTGCCAGCCGTCACGGGGGCGGGACAGGTTCCTACGAGCAGTACTTC. Translating gives CASRHGGGTGSYEQYF.

This clonotype was detected a few times. The rearrangement joins TRBV28 to TRBJ1-1; D possibly corresponds to TRBD1 (6 bases). Per the germline V gene, CDR1 is MDHEN and CDR2 is SYDVKM. Trimming removed 8 bases at V and 3 bases at J, with 13 bases between. This CDR3 is 13 amino acids long. This CDR3 is CASGEGGYTEAFF. The CDR3 bases are TGTGCCAGCGGTGAGGGGGGATACACTGAAGCTTTCTTT.

The genes are TRBV11-2 and TRBJ1-1, with D perhaps TRBD1 (6 bases). CDR1 is SGHAT and CDR2 is FQNNGV in the germline V gene. The V end lost 3 bases, the J end lost 6 bases, and 14 bases lay between the germline ends. CDR3 size: 14 residues. The CDR3 nucleotides are TGTGCCAGCAGCTTTAACAGGGCCGGCGCTGAAGCTTTCTTT. This codes for CASSFNRAGAEAFF.

This clonotype has more than one count but fewer than ten. V is TRBV28 and J is TRBJ1-1; D ambiguous. This CDR3 comprises 15 residues. Germline CDR1 MDHEN, CDR2 SYDVKM. The V gene lost 0 bases and the J gene lost 5 bases, with 13 bases spanning the gap. The CDR3 region is CASSLWARSGTEAFF. The CDR3 DNA reads as TGTGCCAGCAGTTTATGGGCGAGGTCGGGAACTGAAGCTTTCTTT.

The J gene is TRBJ1-5, the V gene TRBV15; 10 bases are shared with TRBD1. The germline gives CDR1 LNHNV, CDR2 YYDKDF (reference sequence). V was pared by 8 bases and J by 0 bases, with 7 bases of the junction left unmatched. The CDR3 runs to 16 residues. DNA for the CDR3: TGTGCCACCGGACAGGGGGTGAGCTATAGCAATCAGCCCCAGCATTTT. Translating it yields CATGQGVSYSNQPQHF.

The chain couples TRBV9 to TRBJ1-4; TRBD1 might be the D (5 bases). Germline-derived CDR1 and CDR2 are SGDLS and YYNGEE. V lost 2 bases and J 2 bases, leaving 13 bases between the germline ends. There are 16 residues in the CDR3. The CDR3 sequence: CASSVGGGRTNEKLFF. The CDR3 bases are TGTGCCAGCAGCGTTGGGGGGGGGAGGACTAATGAAAAACTGTTTTTT.

This clonotype was seen repeatedly, ten times or more. CDR3 nucleotide sequence: TGTGCCAGCAGTGAAGCGGAAAGGAACGAGCAGTACTTC. Its translation: CASSEAERNEQYF. This chain uses TRBV2 with TRBJ2-7; D gene ambiguous. Trimming took 0 bases from V and 5 from J, leaving 8 bases between them. The germline gives CDR1 SNHLY, CDR2 FYNNEI. The CDR3 has 13 residues.

The chain carries TRBV12-3 or TRBV12-4 and TRBJ1-1, with 11 nucleotides matching TRBD1. V lost 2 bases and J lost 8; bases outside the gene matches: 7. The length of the CDR3 is 15 residues. CDR3 residues: CASSLHGTGGREAFF. CDR3 DNA sequence: TGTGCCAGCAGTTTACACGGGACAGGGGGTCGAGAAGCTTTCTTT.

This chain links TRBV6-5 with TRBJ2-1; no clear D gene. The CDR3 runs 15 residues. Germline V gives CDR1 MNHEY, CDR2 SVGAGI. Trimming shortened V by 0 bases and J by 3 bases, and 9 bases separated the two germline ends. CDR3: CASSYSGTGYNEQFF. The CDR3 DNA is TGTGCCAGCAGTTACTCGGGAACGGGCTACAATGAGCAGTTCTTC.

This clonotype was detected many times. V is TRBV11-3 and J is TRBJ2-7; no firm D call. V was shortened by 3 bases and J by 6 bases, with 9 bases between the two germline ends. The CDR3 runs 12 residues. CDR1 SGHNT and CDR2 YENEEA come from the germline V gene. The CDR3 DNA follows: TGTGCCAGCAGCTTGTCTCACGGCGAGCAGTACTTC. This codes for CASSLSHGEQYF.

This clonotype was found many times. This chain connects TRBV2 to TRBJ2-2, with 11 bases that match TRBD2. Germline V CDR1 and CDR2: SNHLY, FYNNEI. CDR3 length: 15 residues. Germline trimming cut 7 bases from V and 6 bases from J; bases unmatched to any gene: 7. In nucleotides, the CDR3 is TGTGCCAGCAAACGCGGGACTAGCGGTCCCGGGGAGCTGTTTTTT. As protein: CASKRGTSGPGELFF.

This clonotype was observed a handful of times. The J gene is TRBJ2-2, the V gene TRBV6-2 or TRBV6-3, with 7 bases matching TRBD2. In germline, CDR1 is MNHEY, CDR2 SVGEGT. Trimming took 3 bases from V and 1 from J; bases not matched to a gene: 5. This CDR3 comprises 16 residues. The CDR3 nucleotides are TGTGCCAGCAGTTATAATAAGCGGGAGAACACCGGGGAGCTGTTTTTT. Amino acids: CASSYNKRENTGELFF.

This clonotype was seen many times. The chain joins TRBV18 to TRBJ1-4; 7 bases align to TRBD1. Trimming removed 6 bases from V and 8 bases from J; junction bases left unmatched: 9. The CDR3 consists of 14 residues. Per germline, CDR1 KGHSH and CDR2 LQKENI. The DNA of the CDR3 is TGTGCCAGCTCCCGCTCAGGGGGTCACGAAAAACTGTTTTTT. As protein: CASSRSGGHEKLFF.

This clonotype was seen ten or more times. The rearrangement links TRBV6-1 to TRBJ1-2, with D possibly matching TRBD1 (6 bases). The ends were cut back, 7 bases at V and 3 bases at J, with 12 bases in the middle. The CDR3 has 13 amino acids. Germline loops: CDR1 MNHNS, CDR2 SASEGT. This CDR3 is CASTPEGDYGYTF. CDR3 coding DNA: TGTGCCAGCACGCCCGAGGGGGACTATGGCTACACCTTC.